The T cell receptor (beta chain) under discussion was sequenced for a study of cytomegalovirus exposure and HLA in healthy donors. Overall study findings and caveats: The study put under 200 TCR beta chains on its list as cytomegalovirus-associated.

Details on this clone: The antigen is undetermined.

The CDR3 has 12 amino acids. CDR1 and CDR2 from the germline V gene are LNHDA and SQIVND (reference sequence). Trimming removed 5 bases from V and 7 bases from J, with 6 bases in between. The PCR contained 60 Vbeta and 13 Jbeta primers. Assay used: immunoSEQ multiplex PCR; TCRdb lists only in-frame clones, some missing. The sample holds around 61,000 clones, roughly four fifths seen once. There were likely unrecorded immune exposures, though donors were nominally healthy when sampled. Sequencing input: PBMCs. The genes are TRBV19 and TRBJ1-6, with unresolved D. This receptor was obtained from a man between 40 and 49 years old in good health and CMV-seronegative. The DNA for the CDR3 is TGTGCCAGTAGTCCCGGGAATTCACCCCTCCACTTT. This translates into CASSPGNSPLHF.